This T cell receptor beta chain was recovered during a study of T cells after yellow fever vaccination. TCRdb reprocessed the 5' RACE reads with MiXCR, giving one entry per CDR3 protein. The repertoire holds some 500,000 distinct CDR3 sequences, with 13% as singletons. Broader study findings: Booster sampling recovered most clones from primary vaccination (roughly 96% CD4, approximately 88% CD8). The CD4 and CD8 compartments had a small share of their clonotypes in common.

In the case of this clonotype: Its target is not known.

The receptor was isolated from a man aged 30 to 39 who received the YFV17D yellow fever vaccine. Material: PBMCs, obtained on the day of the yellow fever booster vaccination.

The CDR3 DNA reads as TGTGCCAGCAGTCGCGATGGCGACACCGGGGAGCTGTTTTTT. It yields the protein CASSRDGDTGELFF. V gene TRBV12-3 or TRBV12-4 combines with J gene TRBJ2-2; D remains ambiguous. V lost 5 bases to trimming and J lost 3 bases, with 10 bases between them. The CDR3 is made up of 14 amino acids.